These 17 T cell receptor beta chains came from one sample sequenced in a study of blood T cells in healthy people across ages. A sample-barcoded 5' primer and a J-beta primer mix were used in a second PCR of roughly 7 to 11 cycles. TCRdb independently ran MiXCR on the 5' RACE reads; one entry per CDR3 protein. This table has around 1,000,000 distinct CDR3 sequences, under 30% appearing once. These data were also filed under a second study, of T cells of mothers and their children.

The specimen sequenced was blood. The receptors shown here come from a girl aged 2-10 years in good health.

This clonotype has just a few counts. V is TRBV6-5 and J is TRBJ2-3, with D unclear. V was trimmed by 2 bases and J by 4 bases, leaving 7 bases between them. The CDR3 is made up of 13 amino acids. CDR1 MNHEY and CDR2 SVGAGI come from the germline V gene. In nucleotides, the CDR3 is TGTGCCAGCAGTTACGGCACCGCAGATACGCAGTATTTT. The encoded protein is CASSYGTADTQYF.

This chain links TRBV4-2 with TRBJ2-3; D possibly matches TRBD1 or TRBD2 (5 bases each). This CDR3 is 16 amino acids long. Trimming cost V 3 bases and J 1 base, with 14 bases left between them. Germline lookup yields CDR1 LGHNA and CDR2 YNFKEQ. CDR3 loop: CASSHQGSEGTDTQYF. The CDR3 bases are TGTGCCAGCAGCCACCAGGGTAGCGAGGGCACAGATACGCAGTATTTT.

This clonotype was observed a handful of times. This rearrangement joins TRBV29-1 to TRBJ1-3, with a weak D call TRBD1 (5 bases). Germline-derived CDR1 and CDR2 are SQVTM and ANQGSEA. This CDR3 is 15 amino acids long. With 5 bases removed from V and 2 bases from J, the gap between germline ends came to 16 bases. The CDR3 reads CSVRPGPEPGNTIYF. CDR3 DNA: TGCAGCGTTCGCCCAGGGCCCGAGCCTGGAAACACCATATATTTT.

The CDR3 loop is CASSVGSAGGGIQYF. CDR3 nucleotide sequence: TGTGCCAGCAGCGTAGGTTCAGCGGGAGGAGGAATTCAGTACTTC. V is TRBV9 and J is TRBJ2-4; 9 bases match TRBD2. This CDR3 contains 15 residues. Germline-derived CDR1 and CDR2 are SGDLS and YYNGEE. The ends lost 0 bases at V and 10 bases at J; junction bases unmatched: 8.

The chain uses TRBV5-1 and TRBJ2-3, with D unresolved. The CDR3 is 14 residues long. V gave up 0 bases and J gave up 3 bases, with 8 bases separating them. Germline CDR1 reads SGHRS; CDR2 reads YFSETQ. The CDR3 DNA sequence: TGCGCCAGCAGCTTGGCCCCCCCTACAGATACGCAGTATTTT. This codes for CASSLAPPTDTQYF.

This clonotype was observed a few times. This chain connects TRBV12-3 or TRBV12-4 to TRBJ1-2; 7 positions agree with TRBD1. Losses at the gene ends were 5 bases for V and 2 bases for J; bases not matched to a gene: 5. This CDR3 region has 14 residues. CDR3 sequence (DNA): TGTGCCAGCAGTGGACAGGCAACGAACTATGGCTACACCTTC. Protein product: CASSGQATNYGYTF.

This clonotype was picked up a small number of times. The chain uses TRBV2 and TRBJ2-7, with 9 bases identical to TRBD1. This CDR3 spans 14 amino acids. The ends lost 7 bases at V and 4 bases at J; junction bases unmatched: 8. CDR1 and CDR2 (germline): SNHLY, FYNNEI. The CDR3 bases are TGTGCCAGCACGGACAGGGGATCGAGATACGAGCAGTACTTC. Translated, it gives CASTDRGSRYEQYF.

The chain is built from TRBV6-2 or TRBV6-3 and TRBJ2-1; a weak D match, TRBD1 (6 bases). Near its end, the DNA agrees better with TRBJ2-7, so the J call may be wrong. CDR3 length: 18 residues. Germline loops: CDR1 MNHEY, CDR2 SVGEGT. CDR3 nucleotides: TGTGCCAGCAGTCCGACCACCGGGACACCGATTGACCTATACGAGCAGTACTTC. This gives the protein CASSPTTGTPIDLYEQYF.

This clonotype occurred a few times. The J gene is TRBJ2-5, the V gene TRBV5-1; D not certain. CDR1 and CDR2 from the germline V gene are SGHRS and YFSETQ. V was cut by 0 bases and J by 5 bases, with 17 bases left in between. CDR3 length: 16 residues. The CDR3 DNA follows: TGCGCCAGCAGCTTGGGTCCCAGCAGCAGACGGGAGACCCAGTACTTC. This codes for CASSLGPSSRRETQYF.

This clonotype was picked up a small number of times. The chain is built from TRBV7-9 and TRBJ2-1, with no clear D. The V and J ends lost 5 bases and 3 bases respectively, with 14 bases between them. In germline, CDR1 is SEHNR, CDR2 FQNEAQ (reference sequence). The CDR3 has 15 amino acids. The CDR3: CASSPPPEHYNEQFF. CDR3 bases: TGTGCCAGCAGCCCACCCCCTGAGCACTACAATGAGCAGTTCTTC.

This rearrangement joins TRBV25-1 to TRBJ1-1; D not certain. The CDR3 covers 15 residues. V gave up 1 base and J gave up 6 bases, with 15 bases separating them. Germline assignment: CDR1 MGHDK and CDR2 SYGVNS. CDR3 in amino acids: CASSEFGPGAAEAFF. The CDR3 region has the DNA TGTGCCAGCAGTGAATTCGGGCCAGGAGCCGCTGAAGCTTTCTTT. The full variable domain, its missing parts supplied by reference TRBV25-1 and TRBJ1-1, is EADIYQTPRYLVIGTGKKITLECSQTMGHDKMYWYQQDPGMELHLIHYSYGVNSTEKGDLSSESTVSRIRTEHFPLTLESARPSHTSQYLCASSEFGPGAAEAFFGQGTRLTVV.

Comments on this clonotype: A much larger clonotype is one base distant, so this may be a read error. The rearrangement joins TRBV5-1 to TRBJ2-5; D is possibly TRBD2 (5 bases). Germline CDR1 SGHRS, CDR2 YFSETQ. The CDR3 loop spans 13 amino acids. The CDR3 DNA follows: TGCGTCAGCAGCCGGGGTATGGAAGAGACCCAGTACTTC. Its protein product is CVSSRGMEETQYF.

This clonotype has a handful of counts. The chain joins TRBV12-3 or TRBV12-4 to TRBJ1-2, with 9 bases aligning to TRBD1. V lost 5 bases to trimming and J lost 8 bases; unmatched junction nucleotides: 15. The CDR3 spans 16 residues. DNA of the CDR3: TGTGCCAGCAGTCCAGAAACGGGGGACAGGGTGAAGGGCTACACCTTC. It specifies CASSPETGDRVKGYTF.

This chain joins TRBV12-3 or TRBV12-4 and TRBJ2-5; 12 positions match TRBD2. Gene TRBJ2-1 matches the end of the DNA better, so the J call may be wrong. The CDR3 extends over 18 amino acids. CDR3 DNA: TGTGCCAGCAGTTACCCGCTAGCGGGGGGGCCTCTAAACAATGAGCAGTTCTTC. It encodes CASSYPLAGGPLNNEQFF.

This clonotype occurred a few times. The chain joins TRBV6-1 to TRBJ2-5; unclear D gene. The last part of the DNA fits TRBJ2-7 better; the J call may be wrong. CDR1 and CDR2 (germline): MNHNS, SASEGT. The CDR3 has 16 amino acids. As DNA, the CDR3 is TGTGCCAGCAGTGAAGGAATAGGGCAGGTTCCTTACGAGCAGTACTTC. It is translated as CASSEGIGQVPYEQYF.

The chain links TRBV6-5 to TRBJ1-1; 7 bases fit TRBD1. The CDR3 is 12 residues long. J lost 9 bases, V lost 6 bases, and 7 bases had no gene match. Per the germline V gene, CDR1 is MNHEY and CDR2 is SVGAGI. CDR3 coding DNA: TGTGCCAGCAGCCTAGACAGGGTAAAAGCTTTCTTT. This encodes CASSLDRVKAFF.

The chain carries TRBV9 and TRBJ1-2; D not certain. The CDR3 consists of 17 residues. Germline lookup yields CDR1 SGDLS and CDR2 YYNGEE. Between the trimmed V and J ends, which lost 0 bases and 4 bases, there was a span of 19 bases. CDR3 protein: CASSVASGGLGIYGYTF. The CDR3 nucleotides are TGTGCCAGCAGCGTAGCTTCGGGCGGACTGGGAATCTATGGCTACACCTTC.